These 31 T cell receptor beta chains were all obtained from the same sample, sequenced in a study of cytomegalovirus exposure and HLA in healthy donors. A multiplex PCR was run with 60 Vbeta primers and 13 Jbeta primers. Assay: immunoSEQ multiplex PCR; the TCRdb copy retains only in-frame clones and omits some. The sample contains some 93,000 clones, approximately 9% of which appear only once. Sequenced: PBMCs. Source of these receptors: a man between 45 and 60 years old in good health and CMV-seropositive.

CDR3 sequence (DNA): TGCGCCAGCAGCTCCGTTGCGGGAGCGGCAGAGACCCAGTACTTC. It yields the protein CASSSVAGAAETQYF. The genes are TRBV5-1 and TRBJ2-5; 7 bases are shared with TRBD2. The germline V gene encodes CDR1 SGHRS and CDR2 YFSETQ. This CDR3 comprises 15 residues. Unmatched junction bases numbered 9, after V lost 3 bases and J lost 4 bases.

This clone has a handful of counts. V is TRBV5-1 and J is TRBJ2-3; 7 bases match TRBD2. Germline CDR1 is SGHRS and CDR2 is YFSETQ. Trimming took 4 bases from V and 3 from J; bases not matched to a gene: 5. The CDR3 totals 14 residues. The CDR3 DNA sequence: TGCGCCAGCAGCGGGGGGGACCGAACAGATACGCAGTATTTT. As protein: CASSGGDRTDTQYF. Together with reference TRBV5-1 and TRBJ2-3, the CDR3 gives the full variable domain: KAGVTQTPRYLIKTRGQQVTLSCSPISGHRSVSWYQQTPGQGLQFLFEYFSETQRNKGNFPGRFSGRQFSNSRSEMNVSTLELGDSALYLCASSGGDRTDTQYFGPGTRLTVL.

This rearrangement joins TRBV7-2 to TRBJ1-1; a possible D gene is TRBD1 (5 bases). V was pared by 1 base and J by 5 bases, with 20 bases between. The V gene's germline CDR1 is SGHTA and CDR2 FQGNSA. This CDR3 has 17 amino acids. The CDR3 region has the DNA TGTGCCAGCAGCTTAGATCCCGTTGGCAGGGTTAGGACTGAAGCTTTCTTT. Protein product: CASSLDPVGRVRTEAFF. Complete variable domain (other parts from reference TRBV7-2 and TRBJ1-1): GAGVSQSPSNKVTEKGKDVELRCDPISGHTALYWYRQSLGQGLEFLIYFQGNSAPDKSGLPSDRFSAERTGGSVSTLTIQRTQQEDSAVYLCASSLDPVGRVRTEAFFGQGTRLTVV.

The chain couples TRBV6-1 to TRBJ1-1, with 7 positions matching TRBD1. Germline CDR1 is MNHNS and CDR2 is SASEGT. There are 14 residues in the CDR3. With V trimmed by 8 bases and J by 1 base, 7 bases remained unmatched. In DNA, the CDR3 is TGTGCCAGCTACCAGGGACAGAAGAACACTGAAGCTTTCTTT. Translation gives CASYQGQKNTEAFF.

The CDR3 spells CASSLAGGGSYEQYF. CDR3 sequence (DNA): TGCGCCAGCAGCTTGGCCGGAGGGGGCTCATACGAGCAGTACTTC. This chain uses TRBV5-1 with TRBJ2-7; tentative D call: TRBD1 (7 bases). The CDR3 length is 15 residues. V lost 0 bases and J lost 4, with 14 bases in between. Germline V lookup: CDR1 SGHRS, CDR2 YFSETQ.

The chain joins TRBV2 to TRBJ2-2, with TRBD2 identical over 7 bases. Germline V gives CDR1 SNHLY, CDR2 FYNNEI. After removal of 5 bases from V and 6 bases from J, the junction contained 6 bases not matched to a gene. This CDR3 spans 14 amino acids. The CDR3 protein is CASSRREGSGELFF. The CDR3 DNA is TGTGCCAGCAGTCGAAGGGAGGGGTCCGGGGAGCTGTTTTTT.

The chain employs TRBV4-2 and TRBJ2-5, with TRBD2 matching 12 bases. This CDR3 has 16 residues. After removal of 1 base from V and 3 bases from J, the junction contained 3 bases not matched to a gene. Germline lookup yields CDR1 LGHNA and CDR2 YNFKEQ. This chain's CDR3 is CASSQGRLAGEETQYF. The CDR3 DNA reads TGTGCCAGCAGCCAAGGACGACTAGCGGGAGAAGAGACCCAGTACTTC.

This clone was detected a few times. The chain employs TRBV2 and TRBJ1-2; tentative D call: TRBD1 (5 bases). The CDR3 sequence is 12 residues long. Germline lookup yields CDR1 SNHLY and CDR2 FYNNEI. The germline V and J ends were trimmed by 6 bases and 6 bases, with 11 bases remaining between them. The CDR3 region is CASRESGNGYTF. CDR3 nucleotides: TGTGCCAGCAGAGAATCAGGGAATGGCTACACCTTC.

This clone was found a few times. The gene calls are TRBV7-8 and TRBJ1-2, with D maybe TRBD1 (6 bases). The CDR3 is made up of 15 amino acids. The V end was cut by 5 bases, the J end by 2 bases, with 15 bases between. CDR1 is SGHVS and CDR2 is FQNEAQ in the germline V gene. Here the CDR3 reads CASSATRTVNYGYTF. The CDR3 DNA follows: TGTGCCAGCAGCGCTACCCGGACAGTGAACTATGGCTACACCTTC. Drawing the rest from reference TRBV7-8 and TRBJ1-2, the complete variable domain is GAGVSQSPRYKVAKRGQDVALRCDPISGHVSLFWYQQALGQGPEFLTYFQNEAQLDKSGLPSDRFFAERPEGSVSTLKIQRTQQEDSAVYLCASSATRTVNYGYTFGSGTRLTVV.

Comments on this clone: At one end, the junction sequence differs from germline, possibly due to a read error. The DNA for the CDR3 is TGTGCTAGCAGCCCCCTCGGGGTTTTTGGGGTGAATGAGCAGTTCTTC. Protein product: CASSPLGVFGVNEQFF. The V gene is TRBV7-7, the J gene TRBJ2-1; perhaps TRBD2 as D (5 bases). Germline CDR1 reads SSHAT; CDR2 reads FNYEAQ (reference sequence). The CDR3 totals 16 residues. The whole variable domain, remainder taken from reference TRBV7-7 and TRBJ2-1, is GAGVSQSPRYKVTKRGQDVTLRCDPISSHATLYWYQQALGQGPEFLTYFNYEAQPDKSGLPSDRFSAERPEGSISTLTIQRTEQRDSAMYRCASSPLGVFGVNEQFFGPGTRLTVL.

V gene TRBV7-6 combines with J gene TRBJ1-2; 10 bases match TRBD1. CDR1 and CDR2 (germline): SGHVS, FNYEAQ. The CDR3 consists of 17 residues. V lost 5 bases to trimming and J lost 4 bases; unmatched junction nucleotides: 13. CDR3 nucleotide sequence: TGTGCCAGCAGCCCGGGACAGGGGATTACTAGGGGCTATGGCTACACCTTC. Translated, it gives CASSPGQGITRGYGYTF.

The V gene is TRBV28, the J gene TRBJ1-2, with 7 bases fitting TRBD1. Germline CDR1 MDHEN, CDR2 SYDVKM. The CDR3 extends over 14 amino acids. Trimming at V came to 6 bases and at J to 4 bases, leaving 8 bases not matched to a gene. The CDR3 protein is CASSSQQGTYGYTF. Here the CDR3 DNA reads TGTGCCAGCAGCTCCCAACAGGGGACCTATGGCTACACCTTC.

This clone has just a few counts. CDR3 DNA: TGTGCCAGCAGTGGGTTAGCGGGAGCCTACGAGCAGTACTTC. Encoded protein: CASSGLAGAYEQYF. The chain combines TRBV2 with TRBJ2-7; 9 bases align to TRBD2. Germline CDR1 and CDR2: SNHLY and FYNNEI. Trimming removed 4 bases from V and 2 bases from J; junction bases left unmatched: 3. CDR3 length equals 14 residues.

The chain recombines TRBV25-1 with TRBJ2-6; TRBD2 matches at 13 bases. The CDR3 is made up of 18 amino acids. Looked up from germline, CDR1 is MGHDK and CDR2 is SYGVNS. V gave up 3 bases and J gave up 4 bases; unmatched junction bases: 6. The CDR3 region is CASSETSGRLPGANVLTF. For the CDR3, the DNA is TGTGCCAGCAGTGAGACTAGCGGGAGGCTCCCAGGGGCCAACGTCCTGACTTTC.

This clone was detected a few times. The rearrangement links TRBV2 to TRBJ1-1; no reliable D call. V was cut by 8 bases and J by 1 base, with 11 bases left in between. Per the germline V gene, CDR1 is SNHLY and CDR2 is FYNNEI. There are 13 residues in the CDR3. The CDR3 region has the DNA TGTGCCAGCCTCCGGGAGGAGAACACTGAAGCTTTCTTT. Protein product: CASLREENTEAFF.

This clone was seen only a few times. This chain links TRBV28 with TRBJ2-1; D is ambiguous. Germline V gene sequence: CDR1 MDHEN, CDR2 SYDVKM. V was clipped by 1 base and J by 7 bases, with 14 bases between them. The CDR3 totals 15 residues. The CDR3 sequence is CASSLSGSNMNEQFF. The CDR3 DNA reads TGTGCCAGCAGTTTATCGGGTAGCAATATGAATGAGCAGTTCTTC.

The chain joins TRBV4-3 to TRBJ1-5; the D is unclear. This CDR3 comprises 15 residues. V was trimmed by 1 base and J by 0 bases, leaving 7 bases between them. Per germline, CDR1 LGHNA and CDR2 YSLEER. Here the CDR3 reads CASSQGLGSNQPQHF. Written as DNA, the CDR3 is TGCGCCAGCAGCCAAGGACTGGGTAGCAATCAGCCCCAGCATTTT.

The V gene is TRBV2, the J gene TRBJ1-5; D ambiguous. The CDR3 sequence is 15 residues long. Between the trimmed V and J ends, which lost 2 bases and 1 base, there was a span of 9 bases. Germline V gene lookup returns CDR1 SNHLY and CDR2 FYNNEI. The CDR3 coding sequence is TGTGCCAGCAGTGAACAGAGGATGAGCAATCAGCCCCAGCATTTT. Translating gives CASSEQRMSNQPQHF.

This clone was recorded a few times. This chain uses TRBV27 with TRBJ2-7; maybe TRBD2 (5 bases). The germline CDR1 and CDR2 sequences are MNHEY and SMNVEV (reference sequence). The CDR3 covers 16 residues. Deletions cut 5 bases from V and 1 base from J, with 18 bases between. The CDR3 DNA sequence: TGTGCCAGCAGTCCCTTAAAAGCGGCCGGTTCCTACGAGCAGTACTTC. Translated, it gives CASSPLKAAGSYEQYF.

This clone was counted between two and nine times. V is TRBV5-4 and J is TRBJ1-4, with D unresolved. Germline values: CDR1 SGHNT, CDR2 YYREEE (reference sequence). V lost 0 bases and J lost 8, with 14 bases in between. The CDR3 loop spans 15 amino acids. The CDR3 region has the DNA TGTGCCAGCAGCTTGGCCCGGTCCGGAGGGGAAAAACTGTTTTTT. It yields the protein CASSLARSGGEKLFF.

This clone occurred a few times. The V call is TRBV10-3, the J call TRBJ2-3; TRBD1 might be the D (6 bases). The length of the CDR3 is 13 residues. Between the trimmed V and J ends, which lost 2 bases and 3 bases, there was a span of 6 bases. The germline CDR1 and CDR2 sequences are ENHRY and SYGVKD. Written as DNA, the CDR3 is TGTGCCATCAGTGAGCAGGGGACAGATACGCAGTATTTT. As protein: CAISEQGTDTQYF.

This rearrangement joins TRBV6-5 to TRBJ2-7; 7 bases match TRBD1. This CDR3 has 15 residues. V shed 0 bases, J shed 3 bases, and the junction held 5 bases outside the gene matches. Germline CDR1 reads MNHEY; CDR2 reads SVGAGI. CDR3 in amino acids: CASSYSPGQHYEQYF. The CDR3 DNA reads as TGTGCCAGCAGTTACTCCCCGGGACAGCACTACGAGCAGTACTTC.

The sample holds a few counts of this clone. This chain joins TRBV7-9 and TRBJ1-4, with D perhaps TRBD1 (6 bases). Germline values: CDR1 SEHNR, CDR2 FQNEAQ (reference sequence). V gave up 5 bases and J gave up 0 bases, with 7 bases separating them. The CDR3 covers 14 residues. The CDR3 nucleotides read TGTGCCAGCAGCCGACAGGCAACTAATGAAAAACTGTTTTTT. Its protein is CASSRQATNEKLFF.

This clone has just a few counts. The chain has TRBV27 and TRBJ2-3; possible D gene TRBD2, 5 bases. The CDR3 covers 12 residues. Germline lookup yields CDR1 MNHEY and CDR2 SMNVEV (reference sequence). Trimming removed 5 bases at V and 6 bases at J, with 9 bases between. CDR3 region: CASSARGDTQYF. In DNA, the CDR3 is TGTGCCAGCAGTGCTCGGGGTGATACGCAGTATTTT.

Concerning this clone itself: The sample holds other DNA sequences that translate to the same CDR3. The rearrangement links TRBV5-6 to TRBJ2-5; maybe TRBD1 (6 bases). The V and J ends lost 6 bases and 0 bases respectively, with 21 bases between them. CDR1 is SGHDT and CDR2 is YYEEEE in the germline V gene. The CDR3 covers 17 residues. The CDR3 reads CASTQNFKQGYQETQYF. For the CDR3, the DNA is TGTGCCAGCACCCAAAACTTCAAACAGGGATACCAAGAGACCCAGTACTTC.

A few counts support this clone. The chain is built from TRBV7-9 and TRBJ2-1; 12 bases line up with TRBD2. With 10 bases clipped from V and 7 bases from J, the junction kept 8 bases outside the gene matches. The CDR3 loop spans 14 amino acids. Germline V CDR1 and CDR2: SEHNR, FQNEAQ (reference sequence). In DNA form, the CDR3 reads TGTGCCACCCGGACTAGCGGGGCCGGGAATGAGCAGTTCTTC. It is translated as CATRTSGAGNEQFF.

The rearrangement uses TRBV7-9 and TRBJ1-3; no clear D. This CDR3 comprises 13 residues. Trimming shortened V by 3 bases and J by 7 bases, and 10 bases separated the two germline ends. CDR1 SEHNR and CDR2 FQNEAQ come from the germline V gene (reference sequence). The CDR3 DNA reads as TGTGCCAGCAGCTTTTATGAGAGGAACACCATATATTTT. Its translation is CASSFYERNTIYF.

V usage is TRBV9 and J usage is TRBJ2-7; D gene uncertain. This CDR3 has 13 amino acids. Trimming took 0 bases from V and 2 from J, leaving 6 bases between them. Germline values: CDR1 SGDLS, CDR2 YYNGEE. For the CDR3, the DNA is TGTGCCAGCAGCGTAGCCCCCGCCTACGAGCAGTACTTC. This translates into CASSVAPAYEQYF.

This clone was observed a few times. The chain carries TRBV28 and TRBJ1-3; 10 bases agree with TRBD1. The germline V gene encodes CDR1 MDHEN and CDR2 SYDVKM. The J segment lost 4 bases and the V segment lost 6 bases, leaving 6 bases of the junction unmatched. The CDR3 is 15 amino acids. This CDR3 is CASSLMTGGGNTIYF. The CDR3 nucleotides are TGTGCCAGCAGCCTAATGACAGGGGGCGGAAACACCATATATTTT. The full variable domain, rest sourced from reference TRBV28 and TRBJ1-3, is DVKVTQSSRYLVKRTGEKVFLECVQDMDHENMFWYRQDPGLGLRLIYFSYDVKMKEKGDIPEGYSVSREKKERFSLILESASTNQTSMYLCASSLMTGGGNTIYFGEGSWLTVV.

This clone was detected a few times. The chain combines TRBV7-6 with TRBJ2-7; 7 nucleotides align to TRBD2. J gave up 4 bases and V 4 bases, and 7 bases lay outside the gene matches. Per the germline V gene, CDR1 is SGHVS and CDR2 is FNYEAQ. The length of the CDR3 is 14 residues. For the CDR3, the DNA is TGTGCCAGCAGCTCGATAGCGGGCCTTTACGAGCAGTACTTC. Translated, it gives CASSSIAGLYEQYF.

The table lists this clone with a few counts. This chain links TRBV28 with TRBJ1-2; 7 nucleotides align to TRBD1. CDR1 MDHEN and CDR2 SYDVKM come from the germline V gene. Unmatched junction bases numbered 12, after V lost 5 bases and J lost 6 bases. The CDR3 totals 15 residues. The chain's CDR3 is CASSGWFQGVDGYTF. CDR3 nucleotide sequence: TGTGCCAGCAGTGGGTGGTTCCAGGGGGTGGATGGCTACACCTTC.